Shown below are 28 T cell receptor beta chains from a single sample sequenced in a study of CD8 T cells in Susac syndrome. Random hexamers were used to reverse transcribe the RNA input (about 0.5 to 1 ug). Via MiXCR, TCRdb re-called the immunoSEQ multiplex PCR reads, giving one row per CDR3 protein. Of approximately 160,000 distinct CDR3 sequences listed, about 91% are singletons. The sequenced material came from CD4+ T cells from PBMCs. These receptors were taken from a human donor in good health.

V is TRBV7-2 and J is TRBJ2-2, with 9 bases matching TRBD1. CDR3 length: 16 amino acids. J lost 7 bases, V lost 0 bases, and 6 bases had no gene match. Germline lookup yields CDR1 SGHTA and CDR2 FQGNSA. This CDR3 is CASSLAGTGRYGELFF. CDR3 sequence (DNA): TGTGCCAGCAGCTTAGCCGGGACAGGGAGGTACGGGGAGCTGTTTTTT.

This clonotype occurred once. The chain uses TRBV5-1 and TRBJ1-1; the D gene is possibly TRBD1 (5 bases). The V and J ends lost 3 bases and 1 base respectively, with 10 bases between them. CDR1 is SGHRS and CDR2 is YFSETQ in the germline V gene. CDR3 length equals 14 residues. The CDR3 is CASSWGTANTEAFF. In nucleotides, the CDR3 is TGCGCCAGCAGCTGGGGGACGGCGAACACTGAAGCTTTCTTT.

This clonotype was seen a single time. Since the CDR3 does not end with the conserved phenylalanine or tryptophan, this likely comes from a read error. The chain combines TRBV7-3 with TRBJ2-5; D call uncertain. This CDR3 has 13 amino acids. Trimming removed 3 bases at V and 1 base at J, with 6 bases between. The germline CDR1 and CDR2 sequences are SGHTA and FQGTGA. CDR3 sequence reads: CASSFTGQETQYL. CDR3 nucleotide sequence: TGTGCCAGCAGCTTTACGGGCCAAGAGACCCAGTACCTC.

Written as DNA, the CDR3 is TGTGCCAGCAGTGACCCCGGGACTCTTATCTCCGAGCAGTACTTC. It specifies CASSDPGTLISEQYF. This chain joins TRBV25-1 and TRBJ2-7; TRBD2 might be the D (6 bases). The CDR3 runs to 15 residues. The V gene's germline CDR1 is MGHDK and CDR2 SYGVNS. Trimming shortened V by 3 bases and J by 6 bases, and 18 bases separated the two germline ends.

The rearrangement links TRBV5-1 to TRBJ2-5; the match to TRBD2 covers 8 bases. The trim removed 4 bases at V and 2 bases at J, leaving 4 bases unmatched. Per germline, CDR1 SGHRS and CDR2 YFSETQ. The CDR3 contains 14 residues. The CDR3 is CASSELAAQETQYF. Here the CDR3 DNA reads TGCGCCAGCAGCGAACTAGCGGCACAAGAGACCCAGTACTTC.

The J gene is TRBJ1-4, the V gene TRBV3-1, with D tentatively TRBD1 (6 bases). Germline V gene sequence: CDR1 LGHDT, CDR2 YNNKEL (reference sequence). CDR3 length: 13 amino acids. Trimming removed 5 bases from V and 8 bases from J, with 12 bases in between. DNA for the CDR3: TGTGCCAGCAGCTTCCGACAGGAGGAAAAACTGTTTTTT. It yields the protein CASSFRQEEKLFF.

The chain has TRBV6-2 or TRBV6-3 and TRBJ2-1; D is unclear. Germline lookup yields CDR1 MNHEY and CDR2 SVGEGT. CDR3 size: 15 residues. V lost 5 bases, J lost 0 bases, and 11 bases lay in between. The CDR3 DNA is TGTGCCAGCAGTCGAGCCCAGAGCTCCTACAATGAGCAGTTCTTC. This codes for CASSRAQSSYNEQFF.

The gene calls are TRBV30 and TRBJ2-3; the match to TRBD2 covers 7 bases. V lost 2 bases, J lost 4 bases, and 3 bases stayed unmatched. The CDR3 is made up of 13 amino acids. Germline V gene data show CDR1 as GTSNPN and CDR2 as SVGIG (reference sequence). As DNA, the CDR3 is TGTGCCTGGAGTATGGGGGGGGCAGATACGCAGTATTTT. This codes for CAWSMGGADTQYF.

V usage is TRBV5-1 and J usage is TRBJ2-3, with D possibly matching TRBD1 (5 bases). Per the germline V gene, CDR1 is SGHRS and CDR2 is YFSETQ. This CDR3 contains 15 residues. V shed 4 bases and J shed 3 bases, with 15 bases lying between them. The CDR3 DNA reads as TGCGCCAGCAGCAGTCCAATAGGGGTGACAGATACGCAGTATTTT. Translating it yields CASSSPIGVTDTQYF. Variable domain in full (rest from reference TRBV5-1 and TRBJ2-3): KAGVTQTPRYLIKTRGQQVTLSCSPISGHRSVSWYQQTPGQGLQFLFEYFSETQRNKGNFPGRFSGRQFSNSRSEMNVSTLELGDSALYLCASSSPIGVTDTQYFGPGTRLTVL.

The chain has TRBV5-4 and TRBJ1-4; TRBD1 agrees at 9 bases. V gave up 1 base and J gave up 8 bases; unmatched junction bases: 6. The CDR3 loop spans 15 amino acids. In germline, CDR1 is SGHNT, CDR2 YYREEE (reference sequence). CDR3 nucleotides: TGTGCCAGCAGCTTGAAACAGGGGGCAGGGGAAAAACTGTTTTTT. Residues: CASSLKQGAGEKLFF.

The chain employs TRBV6-2 or TRBV6-3 and TRBJ1-5; D ambiguous. The CDR3 runs to 15 residues. The germline V and J ends were trimmed by 4 bases and 2 bases, with 12 bases remaining between them. Germline V gives CDR1 MNHEY, CDR2 SVGEGT. The CDR3: CASSSPGVGNQPQHF. Here the CDR3 DNA reads TGTGCCAGCAGTTCCCCCGGGGTGGGCAATCAGCCCCAGCATTTT.

The chain has TRBV4-1 and TRBJ2-7, with TRBD2 matching over 7 bases. CDR1 is MGHRA, CDR2 YSYEKL, per germline. J lost 3 bases, V lost 0 bases, and 8 bases had no gene match. The CDR3 extends over 16 amino acids. This CDR3 reads CASSQDQSSGLYEQYF. The CDR3, as DNA: TGCGCCAGCAGCCAAGATCAGTCTAGCGGCCTCTACGAGCAGTACTTC.

The chain combines TRBV10-3 with TRBJ1-1, with D possibly matching TRBD1 (5 bases). There are 15 residues in the CDR3. Germline CDR1 reads ENHRY; CDR2 reads SYGVKD. The V end was cut by 1 base, the J end by 0 bases, with 9 bases between. The chain's CDR3 is CAISELAGLNTEAFF. DNA of the CDR3: TGTGCCATCAGTGAGTTGGCAGGGCTGAACACTGAAGCTTTCTTT.

The genes are TRBV7-9 and TRBJ2-1, with D possibly TRBD2 on 6 matching bases. The CDR3 covers 16 residues. With 3 bases removed from V and 5 bases from J, the gap between germline ends came to 17 bases. CDR1 is SEHNR and CDR2 is FQNEAQ in the germline V gene (reference sequence). CDR3 protein: CASSFHRDSAHNEQFF. In nucleotides, the CDR3 is TGTGCCAGCAGCTTTCATCGGGACTCCGCTCACAATGAGCAGTTCTTC.

This clonotype was recorded only once. This chain uses TRBV27 with TRBJ1-5; D is unclear. This CDR3 has 15 residues. The germline gives CDR1 MNHEY, CDR2 SMNVEV (reference sequence). V lost 8 bases to trimming and J lost 5 bases, with 19 bases between them. The DNA of the CDR3 is TGTGCCAGCCTAAACACTTTGGCAGCGGATCAGCCCCAGCATTTT. Amino acid sequence: CASLNTLAADQPQHF.

This clonotype was picked up one time. This chain's CDR3 is CASTGTGGYQPQHF. Written as DNA, the CDR3 is TGTGCCAGTACCGGGACAGGGGGCTATCAGCCCCAGCATTTT. J is TRBJ1-5 and V is TRBV19; 12 bases match TRBD1. CDR3 length equals 14 residues. The trim removed 7 bases at V and 5 bases at J, leaving 3 bases unmatched. Germline values: CDR1 LNHDA, CDR2 SQIVND (reference sequence).

The chain combines TRBV18 with TRBJ2-1, with unresolved D. V dropped 1 base and J dropped 0 bases, with 4 bases sitting between them. The CDR3 is 14 amino acids. The germline V gene has CDR1 KGHSH and CDR2 LQKENI. CDR3 bases: TGTGCCAGCTCACCACGGAGCTCCTACAATGAGCAGTTCTTC. Its translation: CASSPRSSYNEQFF.

In its sample, this clonotype was seen once. This sequence joins TRBV5-1 and TRBJ1-2; 11 bases are shared with TRBD1. The CDR3 totals 15 residues. Trimming at V came to 4 bases and at J to 4 bases, leaving 6 bases not matched to a gene. CDR1 is SGHRS, CDR2 YFSETQ, per germline. DNA of the CDR3: TGCGCCAGCAGCCCCTGGACAGGGGGCGTCTATGGCTACACCTTC. It translates to CASSPWTGGVYGYTF.

The chain links TRBV20-1 to TRBJ2-1, with TRBD1 matching 9 bases. The CDR3 contains 14 residues. Germline V lookup: CDR1 DFQATT, CDR2 SNEGSKA (reference sequence). The ends lost 7 bases at V and 3 bases at J; junction bases unmatched: 7. This CDR3 reads CSVLRTGVYNEQFF. The CDR3 coding sequence is TGCAGTGTTTTGAGGACAGGGGTCTACAATGAGCAGTTCTTC.

CDR3 loop: CASSNRGSQPQHF. The CDR3, as DNA: TGTGCCAGTAGTAACAGGGGATCACAGCCCCAGCATTTT. V usage is TRBV19 and J usage is TRBJ1-5, with 7 nucleotides matching TRBD1. The junction had 4 bases not matched to a gene; V was cut back by 4 bases and J by 7 bases. Germline V CDR1 and CDR2: LNHDA, SQIVND (reference sequence). The CDR3 spans 13 residues. The variable domain in full, completed from reference TRBV19 and TRBJ1-5, reads DGGITQSPKYLFRKEGQNVTLSCEQNLNHDAMYWYRQDPGQGLRLIYYSQIVNDFQKGDIAEGYSVSREKKESFPLTVTSAQKNPTAFYLCASSNRGSQPQHFGDGTRLSIL.

The chain is built from TRBV6-1 and TRBJ1-6; D unclear. Trimming shortened V by 6 bases and J by 9 bases, and 24 bases separated the two germline ends. Germline CDR1 is MNHNS and CDR2 is SASEGT. The CDR3 is 17 amino acids. The CDR3 protein is CASRKWEGYLEGSPLHF. The CDR3 DNA is TGTGCCAGCAGAAAATGGGAGGGCTACCTAGAGGGTTCACCCCTCCACTTT.

The CDR3 reads CASSLLAGSYEQYF. CDR3 bases: TGTGCCAGCAGCTTATTAGCGGGTTCTTACGAGCAGTACTTC. This chain links TRBV7-9 with TRBJ2-7, with TRBD2 identical over 7 bases. Germline V gives CDR1 SEHNR, CDR2 FQNEAQ (reference sequence). The CDR3 sequence is 14 residues long. The junction had 5 bases not matched to a gene; V was cut back by 2 bases and J by 4 bases.

The chain links TRBV11-2 to TRBJ2-3; D gene uncertain. The CDR3 is 13 amino acids. V dropped 0 bases and J dropped 1 base, with 2 bases sitting between them. Germline V gives CDR1 SGHAT, CDR2 FQNNGV. CDR3 coding DNA: TGTGCCAGCAGCTTAGACCGCACAGATACGCAGTATTTT. This encodes CASSLDRTDTQYF.

The chain carries TRBV5-6 and TRBJ2-2; TRBD1 matches 7 bases. The CDR3 is 17 residues long. Per germline, CDR1 SGHDT and CDR2 YYEEEE. V lost 4 bases and J lost 7; bases outside the gene matches: 16. CDR3 sequence reads: CASSGRGFRGRNGELFF. The CDR3 DNA reads as TGTGCCAGCAGCGGCCGAGGTTTTAGGGGGCGTAACGGGGAGCTGTTTTTT. The entire variable domain, with the rest obtained from reference TRBV5-6 and TRBJ2-2, is as follows: DAGVTQSPTHLIKTRGQQVTLRCSPKSGHDTVSWYQQALGQGPQFIFQYYEEEERQRGNFPDRFSGHQFPNYSSELNVNALLLGDSALYLCASSGRGFRGRNGELFFGEGSRLTVL.

This chain uses TRBV14 with TRBJ2-7, with 8 bases lining up with TRBD2. Germline V gives CDR1 SGHDN, CDR2 FVKESK. With V trimmed by 4 bases and J by 4 bases, 9 bases remained unmatched. The CDR3 is 15 amino acids. The CDR3 DNA sequence: TGTGCCAGCAGCCGGTTTAGGAGCGGGGGTTACGAGCAGTACTTC. Translation: CASSRFRSGGYEQYF.

The V and J genes are TRBV11-2 and TRBJ2-2; TRBD1 matches 8 bases. The J segment lost 1 base and the V segment lost 1 base, leaving 5 bases of the junction unmatched. Germline lookup yields CDR1 SGHAT and CDR2 FQNNGV. The CDR3 runs 17 residues. In nucleotides, the CDR3 is TGTGCCAGCAGCTTAGTTCTCGGACAGGGGAACACCGGGGAGCTGTTTTTT. This encodes CASSLVLGQGNTGELFF.

The chain is built from TRBV15 and TRBJ2-1, with 9 bases that match TRBD2. CDR3 size: 15 residues. Germline loops: CDR1 LNHNV, CDR2 YYDKDF (reference sequence). J was trimmed by 0 bases and V by 3 bases; bases with no gene match: 0. CDR3 nucleotide sequence: TGTGCCACCAGCAGGACTAGCGGCTCCTACAATGAGCAGTTCTTC. Encoded protein: CATSRTSGSYNEQFF.

The V gene is TRBV5-1, the J gene TRBJ1-2; D might be TRBD1 (5 bases). Trimming cost V 2 bases and J 7 bases, with 21 bases left between them. CDR3 size: 16 residues. Germline V gives CDR1 SGHRS, CDR2 YFSETQ. The CDR3 DNA reads as TGCGCCAGCAGCTTCGAACCCGGGACGCGAAGAGGTGGCTACACCTTC. Its translation is CASSFEPGTRRGGYTF.